The 20 T cell receptor beta chains below all came from one sample that was sequenced in a study of T-cell memory formation after mild COVID-19 (dated by TCRdb to the early 2020s). The library was prepared using 5' RACE. The sample was run on an Illumina NovaSeq 6000. TCRdb applied fastp at Q25 and MiXCR to the public reads, then kept only in-frame beta chains. Entries that share a CDR3 protein sequence are merged under the most common genes and DNA. The sample table holds roughly 340,000 distinct CDR3 sequences, of which 20% to 25% were seen once. The ten largest account for around 23% of the sample. The specimen was PBMCs or a T cell subset sorted from them (not recorded which). The receptors here all came from a man between 18 and 35 years old who had mild COVID-19 (a few samples of this study predate the infection). The sample titles of this study are shuffled in the database, so cell type and time point are left out; the donor was told from shared clones.

V is TRBV20-1 and J is TRBJ2-2; D gene ambiguous. The CDR3 totals 15 residues. Germline CDR1 reads DFQATT; CDR2 reads SNEGSKA (reference sequence). V gave up 3 bases and J gave up 1 base, with 12 bases separating them. The DNA for the CDR3 is TGCAGTGCTAGCGTTAAAGGCTTGAACACCGGGGAGCTGTTTTTT. Its protein is CSASVKGLNTGELFF.

This chain links TRBV27 with TRBJ1-2; D is undetermined. The ends were cut back, 5 bases at V and 8 bases at J, with 18 bases in the middle. Germline CDR1 MNHEY, CDR2 SMNVEV (reference sequence). The CDR3 has 14 residues. In DNA form, the CDR3 reads TGTGCCAGCAGTCCCGGTTTGAACAACGCGGGCTACACCTTC. Protein sequence: CASSPGLNNAGYTF.

This clonotype was seen only a few times. The chain is built from TRBV4-1 and TRBJ2-5; weak D call: TRBD2 (5 bases). The CDR3 consists of 14 residues. Germline CDR1 MGHRA, CDR2 YSYEKL. V lost 1 base and J 4 bases, leaving 10 bases between the germline ends. The DNA for the CDR3 is TGCGCCAGCAGCCAAGTGAGCGGTCGAGAGACCCAGTACTTC. Translated, it gives CASSQVSGRETQYF.

This clonotype has at least ten counts. The genes are TRBV18 and TRBJ2-7; no clear D gene. This CDR3 comprises 13 residues. Germline V gene lookup returns CDR1 KGHSH and CDR2 LQKENI. Trimming left V 4 bases short and J 2 bases short, with 9 bases between. CDR3 nucleotide sequence: TGTGCCAGCTCACAAGATAGGGCCTACGAGCAGTACTTC. This translates into CASSQDRAYEQYF. Together with reference TRBV18 and TRBJ2-7, the CDR3 gives the full variable domain: NAGVMQNPRHLVRRRGQEARLRCSPMKGHSHVYWYRQLPEEGLKFMVYLQKENIIDESGMPKERFSAEFPKEGPSILRIQQVVRGDSAAYFCASSQDRAYEQYFGPGTRLTVT.

This clonotype was seen a few times. The chain uses TRBV6-5 and TRBJ1-2; 8 bases map to TRBD1. The CDR3 extends over 15 amino acids. CDR1 and CDR2 from the germline V gene are MNHEY and SVGAGI. V was clipped by 2 bases and J by 5 bases; unmatched bases: 7. As DNA, the CDR3 is TGTGCCAGCAGTTACCGAGGACAGGGATCATATGGCTACACCTTC. Protein product: CASSYRGQGSYGYTF.

This clonotype showed up just a few times. This chain connects TRBV5-1 to TRBJ2-3; D possibly corresponds to TRBD2 (5 bases). Germline CDR1 SGHRS, CDR2 YFSETQ. The CDR3 has 15 amino acids. Trimming took 4 bases from V and 3 from J, leaving 15 bases between them. The CDR3 bases are TGCGCCAGCAGCCCGGAGGTAGCATCGACAGATACGCAGTATTTT. Its translation is CASSPEVASTDTQYF.

The chain uses TRBV9 and TRBJ2-2; D is perhaps TRBD1 (5 bases). Trimming stripped 0 bases from V and 5 bases from J, with 11 bases between. This CDR3 spans 15 amino acids. Germline V lookup: CDR1 SGDLS, CDR2 YYNGEE. The CDR3, as DNA: TGTGCCAGCAGCGTAGGTGCAGGGAAAACCGGGGAGCTGTTTTTT. Protein product: CASSVGAGKTGELFF.

The J gene is TRBJ1-1, the V gene TRBV24-1; no clear D gene. Germline V lookup: CDR1 KGHDR, CDR2 SFDVKD. The CDR3 is 15 residues long. Trimming took off 8 bases at V and 3 bases at J, with 18 bases between the two ends. CDR3 in DNA: TGTGCCACCACCAGTTTTCCGGGCAGAGACACTGAAGCTTTCTTT. Amino acids: CATTSFPGRDTEAFF.

This clonotype was observed a handful of times. V usage is TRBV15 and J usage is TRBJ2-1; D gene unclear. The CDR3 has 15 residues. The V end lost 0 bases, the J end lost 8 bases, and 14 bases lay between the germline ends. The germline CDR1 and CDR2 sequences are LNHNV and YYDKDF (reference sequence). CDR3 loop: CATSRERAMGDEQFF. The CDR3 DNA follows: TGTGCCACCAGCAGAGAAAGGGCTATGGGCGATGAGCAGTTCTTC.

In this sample, this clonotype turned up a few times. The J gene is TRBJ2-2, the V gene TRBV7-9, with a weak D call TRBD1 (7 bases). From germline, CDR1 is SEHNR and CDR2 FQNEAQ (reference sequence). The ends were cut back, 6 bases at V and 7 bases at J, with 21 bases in the middle. CDR3 size: 16 residues. The CDR3 sequence: CASSLGGGGGSGELFF. The CDR3 DNA follows: TGTGCCAGCAGTCTTGGCGGAGGGGGCGGAAGCGGGGAGCTGTTTTTT.

The chain is built from TRBV5-1 and TRBJ2-5; D might be TRBD2 (5 bases). V dropped 4 bases and J dropped 4 bases, with 11 bases sitting between them. There are 13 residues in the CDR3. CDR1 SGHRS and CDR2 YFSETQ come from the germline V gene. CDR3 in amino acids: CASSQLGSETQYF. The CDR3 DNA reads as TGCGCCAGCAGCCAACTAGGTTCAGAGACCCAGTACTTC.

The genes are TRBV4-1 and TRBJ1-2; D is perhaps TRBD1 (5 bases). Trimming left V 4 bases short and J 8 bases short, with 20 bases between. CDR3 length equals 15 residues. Germline CDR1 MGHRA, CDR2 YSYEKL. This CDR3 reads CASSPSPGGFYGYTF. DNA of the CDR3: TGCGCCAGCAGCCCCTCCCCTGGGGGTTTCTACGGCTACACCTTC.

The rearrangement links TRBV19 to TRBJ1-5; D gene unclear. Germline values: CDR1 LNHDA, CDR2 SQIVND (reference sequence). The CDR3 runs to 14 residues. Trimming pared 1 base from V and 6 bases from J, leaving 10 bases between. The CDR3 region is CASSIVSIGQPQHF. In DNA form, the CDR3 reads TGTGCCAGTAGTATAGTGAGTATCGGTCAGCCCCAGCATTTT. Full variable domain (rest looked up from reference TRBV19 and TRBJ1-5): DGGITQSPKYLFRKEGQNVTLSCEQNLNHDAMYWYRQDPGQGLRLIYYSQIVNDFQKGDIAEGYSVSREKKESFPLTVTSAQKNPTAFYLCASSIVSIGQPQHFGDGTRLSIL.

This clonotype was detected a few times. The V gene is TRBV6-5, the J gene TRBJ2-7, with D unclear. The V end was cut by 7 bases, the J end by 5 bases, with 24 bases between. The CDR3 covers 16 residues. Germline-derived CDR1 and CDR2 are MNHEY and SVGAGI. The CDR3 DNA reads as TGTGCCAGCAATTCAGTCTCCCAAAGCCCTAACCACGAGCAGTACTTC. Translated, it gives CASNSVSQSPNHEQYF.

This clonotype has more than one count but fewer than ten. The chain recombines TRBV15 with TRBJ1-2, with no clear D. Germline V gives CDR1 LNHNV, CDR2 YYDKDF (reference sequence). The CDR3 loop spans 13 amino acids. Trimming took 2 bases from V and 6 from J, leaving 10 bases between them. The CDR3 DNA sequence: TGTGCCACCAGCAGAACTCTGAGCGATGGCTACACCTTC. Translating it yields CATSRTLSDGYTF.

V gene TRBV12-3 or TRBV12-4 combines with J gene TRBJ1-2; D uncertain. V lost 1 base to trimming and J lost 8 bases, with 8 bases between them. The CDR3 contains 12 residues. The CDR3 DNA sequence: TGTGCCAGCAGTTTAGAACGATGGGGCTACACCTTC. This sequence encodes CASSLERWGYTF.

This clonotype was seen many times. The rearrangement uses TRBV12-3 or TRBV12-4 and TRBJ2-5; D might be TRBD2 (5 bases). This CDR3 comprises 14 residues. Trimming pared 4 bases from V and 2 bases from J, leaving 11 bases between. The CDR3 DNA reads TGTGCCAGCAGTTGGAGGTCGGGTCAAGAGACCCAGTACTTC. Its translation is CASSWRSGQETQYF.

The chain uses TRBV28 and TRBJ1-5; tentatively, D is TRBD1 (6 bases). Germline V gene data show CDR1 as MDHEN and CDR2 as SYDVKM. V dropped 7 bases and J dropped 3 bases, with 19 bases sitting between them. This CDR3 is built from 16 residues. The CDR3, as DNA: TGTGCCAGCACCCTAGGGGGGGCATATACCAATCAGCCCCAGCATTTT. Protein product: CASTLGGAYTNQPQHF.

This clonotype was detected many times. The chain recombines TRBV20-1 with TRBJ1-4; TRBD1 might be the D (6 bases). Trimming shortened V by 3 bases and J by 7 bases, and 12 bases separated the two germline ends. CDR3 size: 13 residues. CDR1 and CDR2 (germline): DFQATT, SNEGSKA (reference sequence). DNA of the CDR3: TGCAGTGCTAGGGACAGTTTGGTTGAAAAACTGTTTTTT. This translates into CSARDSLVEKLFF.

This clonotype was observed a few times. The chain has TRBV5-6 and TRBJ2-5, with a possible D match to TRBD1 (5 bases). The germline CDR1 and CDR2 sequences are SGHDT and YYEEEE. The CDR3 consists of 15 residues. The V gene lost 4 bases and the J gene lost 2 bases, with 15 bases spanning the gap. The CDR3, as DNA: TGTGCCAGCAGCCAAACCGACAGCCCGCAAGAGACCCAGTACTTC. Translation: CASSQTDSPQETQYF.